These T cell receptor beta chains were read from a single sample in a study of CD4 T cell repertoires in COVID-19. Data came from immunoSEQ multiplex PCR; TCRdb stores just in-frame clones and leaves some out. The sample consists of fewer than 100,000 clones, roughly four fifths of them appearing once. The source was CD4+ T cells from peripheral blood, collected after recovery from COVID-19. These TCRs come from a human donor who had COVID-19. CDR3s include the opening cysteine and the closing phenylalanine or tryptophan. The D gene is left open where the match is weak. The size entry is marked missing in some rows and otherwise reads once, few, many or a size class.

J gene | D gene | V gene | clone size | CDR3 length | CDR3 DNA | CDR3 protein
TRBJ1-4 | - | TRBV5-8 | - | 15 | TGTGCCAGCAGTTCCGACAGAACAACTAATGAAAAACTGTTTTTT | CASSSDRTTNEKLFF
TRBJ1-1 | - | TRBV11-2 | - | 13 | TGTGCCAGCAGGTTGGCAGGGTTGAGTGAAGCTTTCTTT | CASRLAGLSEAFF
TRBJ1-2 | - | TRBV19 | - | 15 | TGTGCCAGTAGTACCGGTTCCATCCCTAACTATGGCTACACCTTC | CASSTGSIPNYGYTF
TRBJ1-1 | - | TRBV9 | few | 14 | TGTGCCAGCAGCCAAGTGCGGGGGTACACTGAAGCTTTCTTT | CASSQVRGYTEAFF
TRBJ2-3 | TRBD2 | TRBV25-1 | - | 15 | TGTGCCAGCAGGTTAGCGGGGGGGCCTGCAGATACGCAGTATTTT | CASRLAGGPADTQYF
TRBJ2-2 | TRBD2 | TRBV24-1 | - | 16 | TGTGCCACGAGAAAGCGGGGGACTCCTGACACCGGGGAGCTGTTTTTT | CATRKRGTPDTGELFF
TRBJ1-1 | TRBD1 | TRBV2 | - | 13 | TGTGCCAGCAGATTAGGGGGCAACACTGAAGCTTTCTTT | CASRLGGNTEAFF
TRBJ1-2 | TRBD1 | TRBV3-1/TRBV3-2 | - | 14 | TGTGCCAGCAGCCCTGGACAGGGCTACTATGGCTACACCTTC | CASSPGQGYYGYTF
TRBJ2-7 | - | TRBV6-1 | - | 14 | TGTGCCAGCAGTGAAAAGGGAAGCTCCTACGAGCAGTACTTC | CASSEKGSSYEQYF
TRBJ2-1 | - | TRBV10-1 | - | 15 | TGCGCCAGCAGTGAGTCCTGGGGGGCGAGCAATGAGCAGTTCTTC | CASSESWGASNEQFF
TRBJ2-7 | TRBD2 | TRBV7-2 | - | 16 | TGTGCCAGCAGCCGGACTAGCGGGCCTGACTCCTACGAGCAGTACTTC | CASSRTSGPDSYEQYF
TRBJ2-1 | - | TRBV2 | - | 14 | TGTGCCAGCAGTGTAAGGGGGAGAGGCAATGAGCAGTTCTTC | CASSVRGRGNEQFF
TRBJ2-2 | - | TRBV25-1 | few | 13 | TGTGCCAGCAGACAGACGAACACCGGGGAGCTGTTTTTT | CASRQTNTGELFF
TRBJ1-1 | - | TRBV15 | once | 13 | TGTGCCACCAGCATGAAAGCCAACACTGAAGCTTTCTTT | CATSMKANTEAFF
TRBJ2-3 | TRBD2 | TRBV11-3 | - | 14 | TGTGCCAGCAGCTTCGGGAGGGCCACAGATACGCAGTATTTT | CASSFGRATDTQYF
TRBJ2-3 | TRBD2 | TRBV28 | - | 16 | TGTGCCAGCAGTTTAGCCCTAGCGGGACTCACAGATACGCAGTATTTT | CASSLALAGLTDTQYF
TRBJ2-3 | - | TRBV24-1 | - | 14 | TGTGCCACCAGTGATCCGGAGTGGACAGATACGCAGTATTTT | CATSDPEWTDTQYF
TRBJ2-1 | TRBD2 | TRBV27 | - | 18 | TGTGCCAGCAGTTCCTCCTATACCCTAGCGGGAGGGCCCAATGAGCAGTTCTTC | CASSSSYTLAGGPNEQFF
TRBJ1-1 | - | TRBV14 | - | 14 | TGTGCCAGCAGCCAAGGGAGGGGGTTCGCTGAAGCTTTCTTT | CASSQGRGFAEAFF
TRBJ2-2 | - | TRBV5-1 | - | 17 | TGCGCCAGCAGCTTTTCCAGGAGAAGGGCGAACACCGGGGAGCTGTTTTTT | CASSFSRRRANTGELFF
TRBJ1-6 | - | TRBV19 | - | 15 | TGTGCCAGTAGCTTCATAGAGGGTGGAGGTTCACCCCTCCACTTT | CASSFIEGGGSPLHF
TRBJ2-7 | - | TRBV6-5 | - | 12 | TGTGCCACCAGGGTCCTCGACTACGAGCAGTACTTC | CATRVLDYEQYF
TRBJ1-1 | TRBD1 | TRBV5-1 | few | 12 | TGCGCCAGCGGGACAGGGGGGACTGAAGCTTTCTTT | CASGTGGTEAFF
TRBJ1-3 | - | TRBV4-1 | - | 17 | TGCGCCAGCAGCCAAGAACCACCGCCAAGCTCTGGAAACACCATATATTTT | CASSQEPPPSSGNTIYF
TRBJ2-1 | TRBD2 | TRBV29-1 | few | 13 | TGCAGCGTTACTAGCGGGGGTTACAATGAGCAGTTCTTC | CSVTSGGYNEQFF
TRBJ1-2 | - | TRBV5-5 | - | 12 | TGTGCCAGCAGCCTAGGCACCTATGGCTACACCTTC | CASSLGTYGYTF
TRBJ2-2 | - | TRBV6-5 | - | 15 | TGTGCCAGCAGACGCGCGTCGGGGGTTCCCGGGGAGCTGTTTTTT | CASRRASGVPGELFF
TRBJ2-1 | TRBD1 | TRBV5-1 | once | 15 | TGCGCCAGCAGCTTGCGACAGGGGGCTTACAATGAGCAGTTCTTC | CASSLRQGAYNEQFF
TRBJ2-7 | - | TRBV9 | - | 13 | TGTGCCAGCAGCGTAGGTCAGGACACCGAGCAGTACTTC | CASSVGQDTEQYF
TRBJ1-5 | - | TRBV6-2/TRBV6-3 | few | 16 | TGTGCCAGCAGTTACTGGGGCAGGGTAGATGAACAGCCCCAGCATTTT | CASSYWGRVDEQPQHF
TRBJ2-7 | TRBD1 | TRBV3-1/TRBV3-2 | - | 20 | TGTGCCAGCAGCCGGAGCCACCGGACAGGGGTCAAAATTTACCCCATTGAGCAGTACTTC | CASSRSHRTGVKIYPIEQYF
TRBJ2-3 | TRBD2 | TRBV4-2 | few | 15 | TGTGCCAGCAGGGATAGCGGGAGGGCCGAAGATACGCAGTATTTT | CASRDSGRAEDTQYF
TRBJ2-1 | TRBD2 | TRBV12-5 | - | 20 | TGTGCTAGTGGTTTGGTACTCTCGACTAGCGGGGGGGCATCCTACAATGAGCAGTTCTTC | CASGLVLSTSGGASYNEQFF
TRBJ1-1 | - | TRBV11-2 | - | 15 | TGTGCCAGCAGCCCGGATGGTAGGAAGAGGGCTGAAGCTTTCTTT | CASSPDGRKRAEAFF
TRBJ1-1 | - | TRBV3-1/TRBV3-2 | once | 13 | TGTGCCAGCAGCCTCGGCCAGAACACTGAAGCTTTCTTT | CASSLGQNTEAFF
TRBJ1-5 | TRBD1 | TRBV28 | - | 15 | TGTGCCAGCAGTGCTCGAAGGGGGCGCAATCAGCCCCAGCATTTT | CASSARRGRNQPQHF
TRBJ2-1 | - | TRBV12-3/TRBV12-4 | - | 12 | TGTGCCAGCAGTTTAAACTCACAGTGGAGCTTCTTC | CASSLNSQWSFF
TRBJ2-2 | TRBD2 | TRBV10-2 | - | 17 | TGCGCCACCCTGATGGTGTTGAGCGGGAGGGCCACCGGGGAGCTGTTTTTT | CATLMVLSGRATGELFF
TRBJ1-1 | - | TRBV19 | - | 10 | TGTGCCAGTGGGAACACTGAAGCTTTCTTT | CASGNTEAFF
TRBJ2-2 | - | TRBV6-1 | - | 16 | TGTGCCAGCAGTGAAGAGGGGCGCAGGTTCACCGGGGAGCTGTTTTTT | CASSEEGRRFTGELFF
TRBJ1-4 | TRBD1 | TRBV10-3 | once | 15 | TGTGCCATCAGTAGCCGGGACAGGGGCGGAGAAAAACTGTTTTTT | CAISSRDRGGEKLFF
TRBJ1-2 | - | TRBV10-3 | - | 14 | TGTGCCATCAGTGAGTCGGTGGACAGCTATGGCTACACCTTC | CAISESVDSYGYTF
TRBJ2-3 | TRBD2 | TRBV15 | - | 15 | TGTGCCACCAGCAGGATAGCGGGAGTCACAGATACGCAGTATTTT | CATSRIAGVTDTQYF
TRBJ2-2 | - | TRBV5-1 | - | 15 | TGCGCCAGCAGCCTGGGGGCTGGGAACACCGGGGAGCTGTTTTTT | CASSLGAGNTGELFF
TRBJ2-3 | - | TRBV29-1 | - | 10 | TGCAGCGTTGAAGAAGATACGCAGTATTTT | CSVEEDTQYF
TRBJ1-2 | - | TRBV27 | - | 15 | TGTGCCAGCAGTTTATCGATTCAGATACCCTATGGCTACACCTTC | CASSLSIQIPYGYTF
TRBJ2-4 | - | TRBV7-2 | - | 13 | TGTGCCAGCACATCACCCTCCAAAAACATTCAGTACTTC | CASTSPSKNIQYF
TRBJ2-1 | - | TRBV2 | - | 14 | TGTGCCAGCAAAGGGGGGATAGCGATAAATGAGCAGTTCTTC | CASKGGIAINEQFF
TRBJ2-2 | - | TRBV10-3 | once | 13 | TGTGCCATTACGCGGGAAGGGGCCGGGGAGCTGTTTTTT | CAITREGAGELFF
TRBJ2-5 | TRBD1 | TRBV5-1 | - | 14 | TGCGCCAGCAGCCCGGACAGGGGGCATGAGACCCAGTACTTC | CASSPDRGHETQYF
TRBJ2-2 | - | TRBV11-3 | - | 13 | TGTGCCAGCAGCCAGTACCACACCGGGGAGCTGTTTTTT | CASSQYHTGELFF
TRBJ2-4 | - | TRBV10-3 | once | 15 | TGTGCCATCAGCGCACTGGGGGATGCCAAAAACATTCAGTACTTC | CAISALGDAKNIQYF
TRBJ2-3 | - | TRBV6-1 | - | 13 | TGTGCCAGCAGTGATTGGAGCACAGATACGCAGTATTTT | CASSDWSTDTQYF
TRBJ1-6 | - | TRBV6-5 | - | 14 | TGTGCCAGCAGTCCCGACAGCCTCAGTTCACCCCTCCACTTT | CASSPDSLSSPLHF
TRBJ1-6 | - | TRBV6-2/TRBV6-3 | - | 15 | TGTGCCAGCAGTGGAAAACCGGACAGAGATTCACCCCTCCACTTT | CASSGKPDRDSPLHF